The clone carrying this T cell receptor beta chain was counted only a few times. Other DNA sequences within the sample encode an identical CDR3. The repertoire was sequenced with immunoSEQ multiplex PCR; TCRdb's copy has only in-frame clones and lacks some. This table holds about 300,000 clones, approximately 84% found once. Germline V gives CDR1 LNHDA, CDR2 SQIVND (reference sequence). The CDR3 is 15 amino acids. The V segment lost 3 bases and the J segment 4 bases; nucleotides outside the gene matches: 6. This sample was taken from a study of blood T cell repertoires in COVID-19. The chain has TRBV19 and TRBJ2-1; 7 nucleotides line up with TRBD2. The sample comprised PBMCs or T cells enriched from blood (not recorded which). The receptor's source is a man younger than 40 who had recovered from COVID-19. CDR3 sequence reads: CASSISLAVYNEQFF. The CDR3 bases are TGTGCCAGTAGTATTAGCCTAGCGGTATACAATGAGCAGTTCTTC.